This T cell receptor beta chain comes out of a study of identical twins. Study-level results: Twins shared beta out-of-frame sequences in excess, but this excess was weaker.

J lost 5 bases, V lost 6 bases, and 6 bases had no gene match. The germline V gene encodes CDR1 LNHDA and CDR2 SQIVND (reference sequence). This CDR3 is built from 14 residues. In regard to this clonotype: Antigen unknown.

MiXCR, run by TCRdb on the 5' RACE reads, gives a single entry per CDR3 protein. The sample includes 350,000 or so distinct CDR3 sequences, roughly 9% of them seen just once. The receptor was derived from a woman aged 50 to 65 in good health. The source material was naive T cells sorted from blood. V and J are TRBV19 and TRBJ2-7, with TRBD2 matching over 11 bases. The CDR3 DNA reads TGTGCCAGTAGCGTCTTAGCGGGAGGGAACGAGCAGTACTTC. Translating gives CASSVLAGGNEQYF.